This T cell receptor beta chain was captured by sequencing in a study of OX40 agonist ivuxolimab in advanced cancers. Overall study results and limits: With doses of 0.1-3.0 mg/kg, partial responders showed among the lowest clonal expansion.

Sequencing was performed with immunoSEQ multiplex PCR; in TCRdb, only in-frame clones are kept and a portion is missing. Of about 58,000 clones listed, approximately 91% are singletons. Comments on this clone: Its antigen is unidentified.

The CDR3 runs 18 residues. Germline V CDR1 and CDR2: LNHNV, YYDKDF (reference sequence). V was clipped by 4 bases and J by 5 bases; unmatched bases: 13. The chain combines TRBV15 with TRBJ2-1, with TRBD2 identical over 11 bases. The starting material was CD4+ or CD8+ T cells sorted from blood, obtained in a trial of the OX40 agonist ivuxolimab. The source is an adult with an advanced solid tumor such as melanoma, head and neck, liver or kidney cancer. The CDR3 region has the DNA TGTGCCACCAGCAACGACCGTTTTGAACTAGCGGGAGACAATGAGCAGTTCTTC. This encodes CATSNDRFELAGDNEQFF.